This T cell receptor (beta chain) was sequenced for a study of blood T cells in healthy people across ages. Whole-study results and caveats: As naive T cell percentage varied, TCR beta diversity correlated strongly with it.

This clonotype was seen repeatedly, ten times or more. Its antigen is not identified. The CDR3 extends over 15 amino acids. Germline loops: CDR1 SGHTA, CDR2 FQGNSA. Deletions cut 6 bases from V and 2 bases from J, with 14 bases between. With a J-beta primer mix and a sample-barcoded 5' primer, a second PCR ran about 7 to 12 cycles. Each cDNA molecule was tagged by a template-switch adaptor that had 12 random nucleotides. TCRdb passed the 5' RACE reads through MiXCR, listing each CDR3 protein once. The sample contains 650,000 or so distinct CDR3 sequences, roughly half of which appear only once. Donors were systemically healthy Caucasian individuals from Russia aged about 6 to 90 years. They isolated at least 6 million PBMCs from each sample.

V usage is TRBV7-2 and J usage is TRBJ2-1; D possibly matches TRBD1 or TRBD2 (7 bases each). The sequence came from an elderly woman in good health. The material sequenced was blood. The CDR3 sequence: CASRTSGGAYNEQFF. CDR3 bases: TGTGCCAGCAGGACATCAGGGGGGGCCTACAATGAGCAGTTCTTC.